This TCR beta chain was found in a study of T-cell reconstitution after alpha-beta-depleted transplantation in children (dated by TCRdb to about 2016). In the study overall: Using TCR repertoire profiling, the study followed T-cell immune reconstitution in a quantitative way in children after TCRalphabeta/CD19-depleted allogeneic hematopoietic cell transplantation. Broader findings and caveats from the paper: In some patients, the high TCRbeta diversity seen at day 60 was put down to recipient T cells and intrathymic progenitors that had survived conditioning. Over the following months the frequencies of hyperexpanded clones went down, and after one year T-cell counts and TCRbeta diversity were mostly credited to newly produced T cells. The apparently early alphabetaT-cell count recovery about two months after transplant was reportedly dependent on only several hundred rapidly expanded clones derived from non-depleted graft cells.

V gives up 3 bases and J gives up 4 bases, and the segment between their germline ends measures 15 bases. Per the germline V gene (reference sequence), DFQATT is the CDR1 and SNEGSKA is the CDR2. Including cysteine and phenylalanine, the CDR3 has 14 amino acids. The only DNA kept is the CDR3, 42 bases in frame from the first base. This clonotype was observed many times. It lacks a known antigen. No base quality information exists; no much larger clone differs at one position. Library preparation used PCR. The run used an Illumina HiSeq 2500. To normalize quantification of the TCRbeta repertoire, the TCR libraries were built with molecular barcoding that relied on unique molecular identifiers. TCRdb cleaned the public reads at Q25 with fastp, built clones with MiXCR and kept in-frame beta chains. Records with the same CDR3 protein are collapsed into one entry carrying the most frequent genes and DNA. In this sample the table shows approximately 190,000 distinct CDR3 sequences, approximately 8.4% of which occur a single time. The ten most abundant clones make up under 40% of the sample.

The treatment or condition label corresponds to: allogeneic hematopoietic cell transplantation with graft depleted of TCRalphabeta T cells and CD19 B cells. The transplant recipients were children given TCRalphabeta/CD19-depleted allogeneic hematopoietic cell grafts. This specimen was PBMCs, mostly from graft donor cells, taken 360 days after TCRalphabeta/CD19-depleted stem cell transplant. Here the chain combines TRBV20-1 and TRBJ1-1, and possibly TRBD1, on 5 matching bases. This receptor was taken from a male patient between 2 and 10 years old who had a stem cell transplant for acute myeloid leukemia, so the T cells may come from the graft donor. The nucleotide sequence is TGCAGTGCTAGGAGGGGCGCGGAGGGCACTGAAGCTTTCTTT. Its product reads: CSARRGAEGTEAFF.